These 31 T cell receptor beta chains were sequenced from one sample in a study of OX40 agonist ivuxolimab in advanced cancers. The assay was immunoSEQ multiplex PCR, and TCRdb's table has in-frame clones only and misses some. The sample consists of around 42,000 clones, around 88% of them appearing once. Material: CD4+ or CD8+ T cells sorted from blood, obtained in a trial of the OX40 agonist ivuxolimab. These receptors were collected from an adult with an advanced solid tumor such as melanoma, head and neck, liver or kidney cancer.

V usage is TRBV6-5 and J usage is TRBJ2-3; the D gene could be TRBD1 or TRBD2 (6 bases each). This CDR3 contains 13 residues. V dropped 5 bases and J dropped 3 bases, with 9 bases sitting between them. Germline V gene sequence: CDR1 MNHEY, CDR2 SVGAGI. CDR3 region: CASSRGATDTQYF. The CDR3, as DNA: TGTGCCAGCAGTAGGGGGGCGACAGATACGCAGTATTTT.

This clone was picked up a small number of times. V gene TRBV10-1 combines with J gene TRBJ2-5; D is unclear. The V end was cut by 0 bases, the J end by 7 bases, with 12 bases between. The length of the CDR3 is 14 residues. CDR1 WNHNN and CDR2 SYGVQD come from the germline V gene (reference sequence). This CDR3 reads CASSESGSSGTQYF. Here the CDR3 DNA reads TGCGCCAGCAGTGAGTCAGGAAGTTCGGGGACCCAGTACTTC.

The genes are TRBV7-9 and TRBJ1-1, with TRBD1 as a possible D gene (6 bases). This CDR3 has 17 amino acids. Trimming shortened V by 1 base and J by 6 bases, and 21 bases separated the two germline ends. CDR1 and CDR2 from the germline V gene are SEHNR and FQNEAQ (reference sequence). The DNA of the CDR3 is TGTGCCAGCAGCTTAGGTGTGTATGGGGGCGATCCCGCTGAAGCTTTCTTT. As protein: CASSLGVYGGDPAEAFF.

The chain has TRBV4-1 and TRBJ2-7; 9 bases line up with TRBD1. The germline V gene has CDR1 MGHRA and CDR2 YSYEKL. CDR3 length equals 14 residues. With 3 bases clipped from V and 4 bases from J, the junction kept 4 bases outside the gene matches. For the CDR3, the DNA is TGCGCCAGCAGCCACTCACAGGGGGCGTACGAGCAGTACTTC. Protein sequence: CASSHSQGAYEQYF.

The rearrangement uses TRBV5-4 and TRBJ2-1; weak D call: TRBD2 (6 bases). CDR3 size: 16 residues. V lost 4 bases and J 0 bases, leaving 14 bases between the germline ends. Germline CDR1 SGHNT, CDR2 YYREEE (reference sequence). Here the CDR3 DNA reads TGTGCCAGCAGCCCAAGGGGACTCAGCTCCTACAATGAGCAGTTCTTC. It yields the protein CASSPRGLSSYNEQFF.

The CDR3 spells CASSLGGVNTEAFF. The DNA of the CDR3 is TGTGCCAGCAGCTTAGGCGGGGTGAACACTGAAGCTTTCTTT. The chain is built from TRBV7-8 and TRBJ1-1; D is unresolved. This CDR3 is built from 14 residues. The germline CDR1 and CDR2 sequences are SGHVS and FQNEAQ. The V gene lost 1 base and the J gene lost 0 bases, with 6 bases spanning the gap.

The rearrangement links TRBV6-1 to TRBJ2-7; no firm D call. V was clipped by 10 bases and J by 4 bases, with 14 bases between them. The germline V gene encodes CDR1 MNHNS and CDR2 SASEGT. This CDR3 comprises 12 residues. The CDR3 protein is CATAYSSYEQYF. CDR3 DNA: TGTGCCACCGCTTATTCCAGTTACGAGCAGTACTTC.

For this clone: Mismatch with germline at one junction end may stem from a read error. This chain joins TRBV5-6 and TRBJ1-6; a possible D gene is TRBD1 (5 bases). The CDR3 is made up of 14 amino acids. Germline values: CDR1 SGHDT, CDR2 YYEEEE. The chain's CDR3 is CASSFSRVDSPLHF. Here the CDR3 DNA reads TGTGCTAGCAGCTTCTCCAGGGTGGATTCACCCCTCCACTTT.

The V call is TRBV27, the J call TRBJ1-5; D gene uncertain. V was clipped by 5 bases and J by 9 bases, with 14 bases between them. CDR3 length equals 13 residues. The V gene's germline CDR1 is MNHEY and CDR2 SMNVEV (reference sequence). CDR3 DNA sequence: TGTGCCAGCAGTCCCGACCTGTCGGGGCCCCAGCATTTT. Translation: CASSPDLSGPQHF.

The chain joins TRBV6-5 to TRBJ1-1; 7 bases are shared with TRBD1. CDR1 is MNHEY, CDR2 SVGAGI, per germline. The CDR3 is 13 amino acids. V was pared by 2 bases and J by 4 bases, with 1 base of the junction left unmatched. DNA for the CDR3: TGTGCCAGCAGTTACCCAGGGGGCACTGAAGCTTTCTTT. Translation gives CASSYPGGTEAFF.

By sample share, this clone is large (0.1 to 1%). The chain combines TRBV2 with TRBJ1-1; D perhaps matches TRBD1 (5 bases). Trimming left V 7 bases short and J 5 bases short, with 17 bases between. The germline V gene has CDR1 SNHLY and CDR2 FYNNEI. This CDR3 region has 14 residues. This CDR3 reads CASTKGGAVTEAFF. The DNA of the CDR3 is TGTGCCAGCACCAAGGGAGGGGCGGTGACTGAAGCTTTCTTT.

This chain links TRBV6-5 with TRBJ2-7, with D unclear. The V end was cut by 0 bases, the J end by 4 bases, with 7 bases between. Germline V gives CDR1 MNHEY, CDR2 SVGAGI. This CDR3 spans 13 amino acids. CDR3 nucleotides: TGTGCCAGCAGTTACTCGACCGGGTACGAGCAGTACTTC. Translating gives CASSYSTGYEQYF.

CDR3 in DNA: TGTGCCAGCAGTCCCATCTCTATTCAAGCGGGGAGCTCCTACGAGCAGTACTTC. As protein: CASSPISIQAGSSYEQYF. The chain recombines TRBV27 with TRBJ2-7, with TRBD2 matching over 7 bases. This CDR3 has 18 amino acids. After removal of 5 bases from V and 0 bases from J, the junction contained 16 bases not matched to a gene. CDR1 is MNHEY, CDR2 SMNVEV, per germline (reference sequence).

V usage is TRBV27 and J usage is TRBJ1-6; D remains ambiguous. The CDR3 runs to 16 residues. CDR1 is MNHEY and CDR2 is SMNVEV in the germline V gene (reference sequence). Trimming took off 1 base at V and 0 bases at J, with 7 bases between the two ends. In DNA, the CDR3 is TGTGCCAGCAGTTTATATCAGAGCTCCTATAATTCACCCCTCCACTTT. It specifies CASSLYQSSYNSPLHF.

The J gene is TRBJ2-1, the V gene TRBV27; 12 bases fit TRBD2. Trimming removed 4 bases from V and 8 bases from J; junction bases left unmatched: 9. Per germline, CDR1 MNHEY and CDR2 SMNVEV (reference sequence). The CDR3 sequence is 16 residues long. The CDR3 here is CASSSRLAGVVDEQFF. The CDR3 DNA sequence: TGTGCCAGCAGTTCCAGACTAGCGGGAGTTGTGGATGAGCAGTTCTTC.

The CDR3 loop reads CASSPIKFAGGGTQYF. In nucleotides, the CDR3 is TGTGCCAGCAGCCCTATAAAATTCGCAGGGGGCGGTACGCAGTATTTT. The V gene is TRBV11-2, the J gene TRBJ2-3; 8 bases match TRBD1. Germline lookup yields CDR1 SGHAT and CDR2 FQNNGV. The CDR3 runs 16 residues. The junction had 15 bases not matched to a gene; V was cut back by 5 bases and J by 8 bases.

The count of this clone is one. J is TRBJ1-2 and V is TRBV7-9; D may be TRBD1 (6 bases). The CDR3 has 17 residues. V was shortened by 5 bases and J by 7 bases, with 26 bases between the two germline ends. The V gene's germline CDR1 is SEHNR and CDR2 FQNEAQ (reference sequence). In nucleotides, the CDR3 is TGTGCCAGCAGCCTGTCAGGGGAACGTGCCCCCGCCGGTGGCTACACCTTC. Translation gives CASSLSGERAPAGGYTF.

The chain recombines TRBV4-1 with TRBJ1-4; 7 nucleotides match TRBD1. The CDR3 length is 15 residues. Looked up from germline, CDR1 is MGHRA and CDR2 is YSYEKL. J was trimmed by 7 bases and V by 0 bases; bases with no gene match: 5. This chain's CDR3 is CASSQDLAGGEKLFF. The CDR3, as DNA: TGCGCCAGCAGCCAAGATTTGGCAGGGGGTGAAAAACTGTTTTTT.

The chain links TRBV6-5 to TRBJ1-2, with a possible D match to TRBD1 (5 bases). The CDR3 sequence is 15 residues long. The germline gives CDR1 MNHEY, CDR2 SVGAGI. Trimming took 0 bases from V and 4 from J, leaving 12 bases between them. The CDR3 sequence: CASSYSSYGGYGYTF. CDR3 sequence (DNA): TGTGCCAGCAGTTACTCCAGCTACGGGGGCTATGGCTACACCTTC.

Judged by abundance, this clone is medium-sized. The chain recombines TRBV27 with TRBJ2-7; 11 nucleotides line up with TRBD1. The length of the CDR3 is 18 residues. Germline values: CDR1 MNHEY, CDR2 SMNVEV (reference sequence). V lost 4 bases and J lost 0; bases outside the gene matches: 11. The CDR3 DNA follows: TGTGCCAGCAGTTACAAAGGGGGGACAGGGGGATCCTCCTACGAGCAGTACTTC. Its protein product is CASSYKGGTGGSSYEQYF.

V and J are TRBV28 and TRBJ2-7, with D possibly called TRBD1 or TRBD2 (7 bases each). CDR3 length equals 18 residues. The V gene's germline CDR1 is MDHEN and CDR2 SYDVKM. V gave up 5 bases and J gave up 1 base, with 24 bases separating them. CDR3 bases: TGTGCCAGCAGTCTCCCACCCCCCACCAGGGGGGGGTCCTACGAGCAGTACTTC. Residues: CASSLPPPTRGGSYEQYF.

The rearrangement joins TRBV28 to TRBJ2-1, with 7 bases fitting TRBD2. CDR1 MDHEN and CDR2 SYDVKM come from the germline V gene. The CDR3 is 11 amino acids. Trimming removed 7 bases from V and 9 bases from J; junction bases left unmatched: 3. CDR3 sequence reads: CASTVAGEQFF. In DNA form, the CDR3 reads TGTGCCAGCACCGTAGCGGGTGAGCAGTTCTTC.

Concerning this clone itself: One end of the junction does not line up with germline, which may come from a read error. The rearrangement joins TRBV5-6 to TRBJ2-7; D call uncertain. There are 11 residues in the CDR3. CDR1 is SGHDT, CDR2 YYEEEE, per germline. This chain's CDR3 is CASSLSYGQYF. The CDR3 nucleotides are TGTGCCAGCAGCTTGTCCTACGGGCAGTACTTC.

The chain employs TRBV10-1 and TRBJ2-1, with 10 bases identical to TRBD2. The germline V gene has CDR1 WNHNN and CDR2 SYGVQD (reference sequence). The CDR3 sequence is 13 residues long. With 4 bases clipped from V and 10 bases from J, the junction kept 4 bases outside the gene matches. CDR3 in DNA: TGCGCCAGCAGTGTGCTAGCGGGAGCCGAGCAGTTCTTC. Its protein product is CASSVLAGAEQFF.

V gene TRBV19 combines with J gene TRBJ2-5, with a weak D call TRBD2 (5 bases). The CDR3 consists of 13 residues. The V gene's germline CDR1 is LNHDA and CDR2 SQIVND (reference sequence). V lost 6 bases and J 5 bases, leaving 13 bases between the germline ends. CDR3 DNA: TGTGCCAGTAGCGATTCGGGGTCGGAGACCCAGTACTTC. This translates into CASSDSGSETQYF.

This chain links TRBV7-9 with TRBJ1-3; unclear D gene. The CDR3 length is 15 residues. Germline V gene data show CDR1 as SEHNR and CDR2 as FQNEAQ (reference sequence). V was pared by 0 bases and J by 3 bases, with 9 bases between. CDR3: CASSLAGSFGNTIYF. CDR3 bases: TGTGCCAGCAGCTTAGCGGGATCTTTTGGAAACACCATATATTTT.

The sample holds one count of this clone. This chain links TRBV4-2 with TRBJ2-1, with 8 bases lining up with TRBD2. The V segment lost 6 bases and the J segment 0 bases; nucleotides outside the gene matches: 10. CDR3 length: 17 amino acids. CDR1 LGHNA and CDR2 YNFKEQ come from the germline V gene. CDR3 in amino acids: CASRTEAGVGSYNEQFF. The CDR3 DNA is TGTGCCAGCAGAACTGAAGCGGGAGTAGGCTCCTACAATGAGCAGTTCTTC.

The chain recombines TRBV7-3 with TRBJ2-5; 8 bases are a match to TRBD2. Germline V gene sequence: CDR1 SGHTA, CDR2 FQGTGA. V was clipped by 1 base and J by 5 bases; unmatched bases: 12. The length of the CDR3 is 17 residues. The CDR3, as DNA: TGTGCCAGCAGCTTAAGTCCAGCGGGAGAAGGTTGGGAGACCCAGTACTTC. Amino acid sequence: CASSLSPAGEGWETQYF. Based on the CDR3 plus reference TRBV7-3 and TRBJ2-5, the full variable domain is GAGVSQTPSNKVTEKGKYVELRCDPISGHTALYWYRQSLGQGPEFLIYFQGTGAADDSGLPNDRFFAVRPEGSVSTLKIQRTERGDSAVYLCASSLSPAGEGWETQYFGPGTRLLVL.

The chain employs TRBV9 and TRBJ2-2; no clear D. Germline V gives CDR1 SGDLS, CDR2 YYNGEE. CDR3 size: 13 residues. Trimming left V 3 bases short and J 3 bases short, with 6 bases between. In DNA, the CDR3 is TGTGCCAGCAGCGCTCTCTACACCGGGGAGCTGTTTTTT. Protein: CASSALYTGELFF. Full variable domain (remainder filled in from reference TRBV9 and TRBJ2-2): DSGVTQTPKHLITATGQRVTLRCSPRSGDLSVYWYQQSLDQGLQFLIQYYNGEERAKGNILERFSAQQFPDLHSELNLSSLELGDSALYFCASSALYTGELFFGEGSRLTVL.

The rearrangement uses TRBV2 and TRBJ2-7, with 8 bases lining up with TRBD2. The CDR3 contains 17 residues. Germline CDR1 SNHLY, CDR2 FYNNEI. The J segment lost 0 bases and the V segment lost 2 bases, leaving 9 bases of the junction unmatched. The CDR3 nucleotides are TGTGCCAGCAGTGAACGGGGGGGGTTGGCGTACTCCTACGAGCAGTACTTC. Amino acids: CASSERGGLAYSYEQYF. Full variable domain (missing parts from reference TRBV2 and TRBJ2-7): EPEVTQTPSHQVTQMGQEVILRCVPISNHLYFYWYRQILGQKVEFLVSFYNNEISEKSEIFDDQFSVERPDGSNFTLKIRSTKLEDSAMYFCASSERGGLAYSYEQYFGPGTRLTVT.

In DNA, the CDR3 is TGTGCCAGCAGTTTATGGACAGGGAGAAACACTGAAGCTTTCTTT. Amino acids: CASSLWTGRNTEAFF. The J gene is TRBJ1-1, the V gene TRBV28, with 7 bases aligning to TRBD1. J was trimmed by 2 bases and V by 0 bases; bases with no gene match: 3. CDR1 and CDR2 (germline): MDHEN, SYDVKM. The CDR3 has 15 residues.